This T cell receptor beta chain was documented in a study of shared clonotypes between healthy human individuals. TCRdb keeps only in-frame clones here, not all; method: immunoSEQ multiplex PCR. The sample holds more than 2 million clones, about 94% seen once. Naive CD8 populations comprised CD45RO-negative cells positively selected for CCR7, excluding terminally differentiated effector memory CD45RA+ cells. Germline V gene data show CDR1 as ENHRY and CDR2 as SYGVKD. The V end lost 2 bases, the J end lost 4 bases, and 12 bases lay between the germline ends. The CDR3 totals 15 residues. The sequencing input was naive CD8+ T cells sorted from blood. The receptor was derived from a young man in good health. The chain has TRBV10-3 and TRBJ1-3; TRBD1 is a possible D gene (5 bases). CDR3 sequence: CAISEDGGRGNTIYF. CDR3 DNA: TGTGCCATCAGTGAGGACGGGGGGAGAGGAAACACCATATATTTT.